Below are 10 T cell receptor beta chains sequenced from a single sample in a study of Graves' ophthalmopathy and Graves' hyperthyroidism. From RNA, the CDR3 regions of TCR beta chains were amplified and sequenced. HTBI primers were employed in first-round RT-PCR, then a second-round multiplex PCR followed. TCRdb re-called the multiplex PCR reads through MiXCR, storing one row per CDR3 protein. Of 650,000 to 900,000 distinct CDR3 sequences listed, roughly two fifths are singletons. The sample taken for sequencing was peripheral blood. The receptors derive from an adult man with Graves' ophthalmopathy.

As concerns this clonotype: Given a much more abundant clone one base away, this may be a read error. The rearrangement uses TRBV12-3 or TRBV12-4 and TRBJ1-1, with D uncertain. With 6 bases removed from V and 0 bases from J, the gap between germline ends came to 11 bases. The length of the CDR3 is 14 residues. CDR3 protein: CASSVNNMNTEAFF. The CDR3 DNA reads TGTGCCAGCAGCGTCAACAACATGAACACTGAAGCTTTCTTT.

This clonotype has at least ten counts. J is TRBJ1-6 and V is TRBV2; D might be TRBD1 (6 bases). V lost 7 bases and J 10 bases, leaving 11 bases between the germline ends. The CDR3 length is 12 residues. The germline V gene encodes CDR1 SNHLY and CDR2 FYNNEI. CDR3 in amino acids: CASNHRESPLHF. CDR3 nucleotide sequence: TGTGCCAGCAATCACAGGGAATCACCCCTCCACTTT.

The rearrangement links TRBV7-9 to TRBJ2-6, with 7 bases identical to TRBD1. V trimming: 5 bases; J trimming: 0 bases; junction bases outside the gene matches: 7. The germline V gene encodes CDR1 SEHNR and CDR2 FQNEAQ (reference sequence). The CDR3 totals 17 residues. CDR3 amino acids: CASSDNRGDSGANVLTF. CDR3 in DNA: TGTGCCAGCAGCGATAACAGGGGAGACTCTGGGGCCAACGTCCTGACTTTC. The entire variable domain, with the rest obtained from reference TRBV7-9 and TRBJ2-6, is as follows: DTGVSQNPRHKITKRGQNVTFRCDPISEHNRLYWYRQTLGQGPEFLTYFQNEAQLEKSRLLSDRFSAERPKGSFSTLEIQRTEQGDSAMYLCASSDNRGDSGANVLTFGAGSRLTVL.

This clonotype was recorded a few times. This rearrangement joins TRBV3-1 to TRBJ1-1; no clear D. CDR1 and CDR2 from the germline V gene are LGHDT and YNNKEL (reference sequence). The CDR3 sequence is 12 residues long. V shed 5 bases and J shed 5 bases, with 9 bases lying between them. The CDR3 sequence is CASSRHGTEAFF. The CDR3 bases are TGTGCCAGCAGCAGACACGGGACTGAAGCTTTCTTT.

V gene TRBV7-2 combines with J gene TRBJ2-7; 7 bases map to TRBD1. Germline lookup yields CDR1 SGHTA and CDR2 FQGNSA. This CDR3 is built from 13 residues. Trimming removed 11 bases from V and 5 bases from J; junction bases left unmatched: 12. The CDR3 region is CAWIDRVIHEQYF. DNA of the CDR3: TGTGCCTGGATTGACAGGGTGATCCACGAGCAGTACTTC.

This clonotype has a count of ten or more. V and J are TRBV7-2 and TRBJ1-1; D ambiguous. This CDR3 spans 13 amino acids. Trimming cost V 8 bases and J 1 base, with 11 bases left between them. Germline-derived CDR1 and CDR2 are SGHTA and FQGNSA. The CDR3: CASDWWGNTEAFF. The DNA for the CDR3 is TGTGCCAGCGACTGGTGGGGGAACACTGAAGCTTTCTTT.

This clonotype occurred a few times. The gene calls are TRBV6-1 and TRBJ1-4; weak D call: TRBD1 (6 bases). V was clipped by 2 bases and J by 7 bases, with 14 bases between them. The CDR3 length is 15 residues. The germline V gene encodes CDR1 MNHNS and CDR2 SASEGT. Here the CDR3 reads CASSEQPGRGEKLFF. In DNA form, the CDR3 reads TGTGCCAGCAGTGAACAGCCCGGCAGGGGTGAAAAACTGTTTTTT.

The J gene is TRBJ2-5, the V gene TRBV12-3 or TRBV12-4; the D call may be TRBD1 or TRBD2 (6 bases each). Trimming took 4 bases from V and 3 from J, leaving 18 bases between them. This CDR3 spans 16 amino acids. In DNA, the CDR3 is TGTGCCAGCAGTTCCGCGGGACACAGGGTTGAAGAGACCCAGTACTTC. Encoded protein: CASSSAGHRVEETQYF.

This sequence joins TRBV4-3 and TRBJ1-2; no clear D. CDR1 LGHNA and CDR2 YSLEER come from the germline V gene. The CDR3 is made up of 13 amino acids. V lost 3 bases to trimming and J lost 3 bases, with 8 bases between them. This chain's CDR3 is CASSHRGDYGYTF. The CDR3 nucleotides read TGCGCCAGCAGCCATCGCGGGGACTATGGCTACACCTTC.

This clonotype was seen repeatedly, ten times or more. The chain employs TRBV9 and TRBJ1-6; possible D gene TRBD1, 6 bases. Trimming removed 2 bases at V and 5 bases at J, with 8 bases between. This CDR3 contains 14 residues. Germline V gene data show CDR1 as SGDLS and CDR2 as YYNGEE. The CDR3 nucleotides are TGTGCCAGCAGCGTCGGACAGAATAATTCACCCCTCCACTTT. Encoded protein: CASSVGQNNSPLHF. Based on the CDR3 plus reference TRBV9 and TRBJ1-6, the full variable domain is DSGVTQTPKHLITATGQRVTLRCSPRSGDLSVYWYQQSLDQGLQFLIQYYNGEERAKGNILERFSAQQFPDLHSELNLSSLELGDSALYFCASSVGQNNSPLHFGNGTRLTVT.